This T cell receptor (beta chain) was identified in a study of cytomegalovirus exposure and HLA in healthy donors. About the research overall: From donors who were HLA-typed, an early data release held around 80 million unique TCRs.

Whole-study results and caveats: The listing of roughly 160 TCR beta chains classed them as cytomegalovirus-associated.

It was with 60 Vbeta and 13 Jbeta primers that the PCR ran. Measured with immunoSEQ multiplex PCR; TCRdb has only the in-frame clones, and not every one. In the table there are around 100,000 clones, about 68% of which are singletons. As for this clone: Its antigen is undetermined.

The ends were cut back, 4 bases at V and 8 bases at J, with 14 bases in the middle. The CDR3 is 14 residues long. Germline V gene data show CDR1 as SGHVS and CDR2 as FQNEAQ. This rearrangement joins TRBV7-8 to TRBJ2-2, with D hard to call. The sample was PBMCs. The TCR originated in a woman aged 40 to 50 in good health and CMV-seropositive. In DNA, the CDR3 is TGTGCCAGCAGCTCTAGAACCGAAAGGGGGGAGCTGTTTTTT. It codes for CASSSRTERGELFF.